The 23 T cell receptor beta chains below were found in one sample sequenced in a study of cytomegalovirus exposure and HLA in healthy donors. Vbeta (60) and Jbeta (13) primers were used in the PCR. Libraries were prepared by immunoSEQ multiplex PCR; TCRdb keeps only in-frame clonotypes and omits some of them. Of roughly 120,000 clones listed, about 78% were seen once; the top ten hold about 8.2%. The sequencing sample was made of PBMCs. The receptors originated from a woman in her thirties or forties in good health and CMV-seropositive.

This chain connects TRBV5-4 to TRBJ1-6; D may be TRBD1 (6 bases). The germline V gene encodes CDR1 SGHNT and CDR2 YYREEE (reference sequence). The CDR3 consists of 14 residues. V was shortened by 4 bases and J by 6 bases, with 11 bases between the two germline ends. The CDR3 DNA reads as TGTGCCAGCAGCGAGGACAGATCTAATTCACCCCTCCACTTT. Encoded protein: CASSEDRSNSPLHF.

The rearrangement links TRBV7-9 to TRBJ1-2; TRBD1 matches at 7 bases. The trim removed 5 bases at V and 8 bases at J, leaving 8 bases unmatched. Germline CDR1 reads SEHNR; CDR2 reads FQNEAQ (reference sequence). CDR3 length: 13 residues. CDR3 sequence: CASSPSQQGGYTF. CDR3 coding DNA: TGTGCCAGCAGCCCCTCGCAACAGGGGGGCTACACCTTC.

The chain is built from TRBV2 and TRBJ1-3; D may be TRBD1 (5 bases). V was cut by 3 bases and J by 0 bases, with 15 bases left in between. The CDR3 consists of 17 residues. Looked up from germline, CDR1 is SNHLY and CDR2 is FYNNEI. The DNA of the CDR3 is TGTGCCAGCAGTGACAGGGTAGTCCTTAACTCTGGAAACACCATATATTTT. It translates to CASSDRVVLNSGNTIYF.

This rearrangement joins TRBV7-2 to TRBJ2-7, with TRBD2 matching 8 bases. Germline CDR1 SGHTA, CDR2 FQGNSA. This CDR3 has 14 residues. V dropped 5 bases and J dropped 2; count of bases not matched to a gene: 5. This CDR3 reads CASSPTGGTYEQYF. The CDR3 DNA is TGTGCCAGCAGCCCCACGGGGGGGACCTACGAGCAGTACTTC. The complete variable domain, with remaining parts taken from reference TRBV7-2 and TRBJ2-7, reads GAGVSQSPSNKVTEKGKDVELRCDPISGHTALYWYRQSLGQGLEFLIYFQGNSAPDKSGLPSDRFSAERTGGSVSTLTIQRTQQEDSAVYLCASSPTGGTYEQYFGPGTRLTVT.

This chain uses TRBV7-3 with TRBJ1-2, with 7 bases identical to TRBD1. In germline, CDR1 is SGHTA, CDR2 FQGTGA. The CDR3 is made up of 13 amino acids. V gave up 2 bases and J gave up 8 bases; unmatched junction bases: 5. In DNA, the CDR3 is TGTGCCAGCAGCTTAGAAAAAGGGGGCGGCTACACCTTC. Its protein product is CASSLEKGGGYTF.

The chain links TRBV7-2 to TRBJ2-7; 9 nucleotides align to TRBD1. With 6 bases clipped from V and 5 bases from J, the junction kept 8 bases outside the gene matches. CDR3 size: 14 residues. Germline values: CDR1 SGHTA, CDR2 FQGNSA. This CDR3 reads CASRTGTGRDEQYF. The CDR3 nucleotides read TGTGCCAGCAGAACCGGGACAGGGCGAGACGAGCAGTACTTC.

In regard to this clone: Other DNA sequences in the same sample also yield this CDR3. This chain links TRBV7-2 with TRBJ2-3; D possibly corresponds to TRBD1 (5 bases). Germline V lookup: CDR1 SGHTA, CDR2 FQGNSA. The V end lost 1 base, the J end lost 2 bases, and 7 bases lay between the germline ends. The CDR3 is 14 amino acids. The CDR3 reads CASSLGGFTDTQYF. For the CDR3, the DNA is TGTGCCAGCAGCTTAGGGGGCTTCACAGATACGCAGTATTTT.

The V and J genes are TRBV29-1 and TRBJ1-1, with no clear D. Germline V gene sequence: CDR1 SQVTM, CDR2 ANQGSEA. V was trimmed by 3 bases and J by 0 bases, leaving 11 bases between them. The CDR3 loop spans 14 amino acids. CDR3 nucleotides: TGCAGCGTTGAGAAGAACAGCCTGAACACTGAAGCTTTCTTT. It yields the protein CSVEKNSLNTEAFF.

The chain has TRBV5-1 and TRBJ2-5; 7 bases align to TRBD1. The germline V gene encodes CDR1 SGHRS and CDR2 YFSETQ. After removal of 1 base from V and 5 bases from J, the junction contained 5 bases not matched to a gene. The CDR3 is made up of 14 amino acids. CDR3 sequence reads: CASSLFARGETQYF. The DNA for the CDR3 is TGCGCCAGCAGCTTGTTCGCCAGGGGGGAGACCCAGTACTTC.

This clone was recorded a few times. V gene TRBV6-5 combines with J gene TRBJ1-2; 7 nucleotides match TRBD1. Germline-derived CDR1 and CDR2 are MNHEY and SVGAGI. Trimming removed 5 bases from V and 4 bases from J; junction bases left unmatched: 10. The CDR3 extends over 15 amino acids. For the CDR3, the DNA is TGTGCCAGCAGTGCGTCCGGGACAGTCACCTATGGCTACACCTTC. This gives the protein CASSASGTVTYGYTF.

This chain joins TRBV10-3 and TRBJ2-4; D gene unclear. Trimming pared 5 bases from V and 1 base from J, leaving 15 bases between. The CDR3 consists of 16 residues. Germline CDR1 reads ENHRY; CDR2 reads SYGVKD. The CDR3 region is CAISSTSLEAKNIQYF. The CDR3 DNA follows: TGTGCCATCAGTTCGACCTCATTGGAGGCCAAAAACATTCAGTACTTC.

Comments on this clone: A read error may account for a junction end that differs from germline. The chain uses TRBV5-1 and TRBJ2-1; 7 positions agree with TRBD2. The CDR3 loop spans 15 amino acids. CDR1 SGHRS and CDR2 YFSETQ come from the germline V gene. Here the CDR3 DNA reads TGCGTCAGCAGCTTGGCGGGAGAACCCGACAATGAGCAGTTCTTC. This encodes CVSSLAGEPDNEQFF. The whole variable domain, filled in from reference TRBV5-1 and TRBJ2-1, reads KAGVTQTPRYLIKTRGQQVTLSCSPISGHRSVSWYQQTPGQGLQFLFEYFSETQRNKGNFPGRFSGRQFSNSRSEMNVSTLELGDSALYLCVSSLAGEPDNEQFFGPGTRLTVL.

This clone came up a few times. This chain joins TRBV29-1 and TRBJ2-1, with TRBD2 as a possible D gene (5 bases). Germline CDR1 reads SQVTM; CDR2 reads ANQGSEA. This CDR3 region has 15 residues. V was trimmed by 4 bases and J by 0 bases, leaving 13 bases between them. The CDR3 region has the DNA TGCAGCGTTGGAAAGGACTCCCGCTCCTACAATGAGCAGTTCTTC. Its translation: CSVGKDSRSYNEQFF.

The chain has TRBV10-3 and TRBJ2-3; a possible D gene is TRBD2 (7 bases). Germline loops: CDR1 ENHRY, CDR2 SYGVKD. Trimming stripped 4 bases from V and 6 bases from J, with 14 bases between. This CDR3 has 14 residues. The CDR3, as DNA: TGTGCCATCAGTGGAGGGGGGGCCGGGGATACGCAGTATTTT. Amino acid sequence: CAISGGGAGDTQYF.

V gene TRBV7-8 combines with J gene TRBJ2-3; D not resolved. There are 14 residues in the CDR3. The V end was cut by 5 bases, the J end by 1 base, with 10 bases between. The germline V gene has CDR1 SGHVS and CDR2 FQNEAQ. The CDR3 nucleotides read TGTGCCAGCAGCCGTACCACAGGCACAGATACGCAGTATTTT. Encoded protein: CASSRTTGTDTQYF.

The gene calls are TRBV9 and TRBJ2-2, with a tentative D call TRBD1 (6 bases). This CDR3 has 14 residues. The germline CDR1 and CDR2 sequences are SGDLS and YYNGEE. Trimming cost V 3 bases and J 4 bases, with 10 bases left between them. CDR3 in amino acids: CASSGDRITGELFF. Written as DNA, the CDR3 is TGTGCCAGCAGCGGCGACAGGATCACCGGGGAGCTGTTTTTT.

The CDR3 loop is CASSADRDQETQYF. CDR3 DNA sequence: TGTGCCAGCAGCGCCGACAGGGACCAAGAGACCCAGTACTTC. The rearrangement joins TRBV11-2 to TRBJ2-5; 7 bases fit TRBD1. CDR1 SGHAT and CDR2 FQNNGV come from the germline V gene. Losses at the gene ends were 5 bases for V and 0 bases for J; bases not matched to a gene: 3. The CDR3 totals 14 residues.

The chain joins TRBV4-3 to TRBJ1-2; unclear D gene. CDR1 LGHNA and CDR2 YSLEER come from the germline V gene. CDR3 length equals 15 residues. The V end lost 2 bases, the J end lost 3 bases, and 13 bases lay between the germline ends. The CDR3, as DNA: TGCGCCAGCAGCCAATATCGGGGAGCGGACTATGGCTACACCTTC. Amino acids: CASSQYRGADYGYTF.

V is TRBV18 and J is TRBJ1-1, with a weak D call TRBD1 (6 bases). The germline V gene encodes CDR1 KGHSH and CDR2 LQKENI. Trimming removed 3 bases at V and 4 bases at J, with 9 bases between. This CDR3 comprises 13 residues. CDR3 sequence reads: CASSPEQGTEAFF. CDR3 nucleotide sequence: TGTGCCAGCTCACCCGAACAGGGCACTGAAGCTTTCTTT. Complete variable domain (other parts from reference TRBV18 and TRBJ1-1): NAGVMQNPRHLVRRRGQEARLRCSPMKGHSHVYWYRQLPEEGLKFMVYLQKENIIDESGMPKERFSAEFPKEGPSILRIQQVVRGDSAAYFCASSPEQGTEAFFGQGTRLTVV.

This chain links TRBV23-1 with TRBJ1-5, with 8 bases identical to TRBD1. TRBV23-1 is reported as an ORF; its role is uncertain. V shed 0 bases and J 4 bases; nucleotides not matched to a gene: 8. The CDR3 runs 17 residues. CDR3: CASSQSSRQGWNQPQHF. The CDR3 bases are TGCGCCAGCAGTCAATCGTCCCGACAGGGGTGGAATCAGCCCCAGCATTTT.

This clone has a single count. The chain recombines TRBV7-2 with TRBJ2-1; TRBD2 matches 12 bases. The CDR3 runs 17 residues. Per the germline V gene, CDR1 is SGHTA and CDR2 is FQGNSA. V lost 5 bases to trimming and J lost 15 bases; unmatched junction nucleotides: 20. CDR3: CASSLTRTSGASFKRFF. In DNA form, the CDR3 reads TGTGCCAGCAGCCTAACAAGGACTAGCGGGGCAAGTTTTAAGCGGTTCTTC.

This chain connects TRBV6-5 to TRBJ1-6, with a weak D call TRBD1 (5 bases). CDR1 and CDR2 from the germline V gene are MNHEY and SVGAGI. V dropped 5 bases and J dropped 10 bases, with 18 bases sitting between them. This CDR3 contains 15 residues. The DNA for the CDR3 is TGTGCCAGCAGTCCATCCCCCCAGGGAAAATCACCCCTCCACTTT. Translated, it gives CASSPSPQGKSPLHF.

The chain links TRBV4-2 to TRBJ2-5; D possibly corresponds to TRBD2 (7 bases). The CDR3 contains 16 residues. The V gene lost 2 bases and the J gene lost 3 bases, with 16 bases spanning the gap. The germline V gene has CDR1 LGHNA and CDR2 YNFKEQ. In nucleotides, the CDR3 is TGTGCCAGCAGCCAATCGGCGGGGGCCTCAGAAGAGACCCAGTACTTC. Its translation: CASSQSAGASEETQYF.